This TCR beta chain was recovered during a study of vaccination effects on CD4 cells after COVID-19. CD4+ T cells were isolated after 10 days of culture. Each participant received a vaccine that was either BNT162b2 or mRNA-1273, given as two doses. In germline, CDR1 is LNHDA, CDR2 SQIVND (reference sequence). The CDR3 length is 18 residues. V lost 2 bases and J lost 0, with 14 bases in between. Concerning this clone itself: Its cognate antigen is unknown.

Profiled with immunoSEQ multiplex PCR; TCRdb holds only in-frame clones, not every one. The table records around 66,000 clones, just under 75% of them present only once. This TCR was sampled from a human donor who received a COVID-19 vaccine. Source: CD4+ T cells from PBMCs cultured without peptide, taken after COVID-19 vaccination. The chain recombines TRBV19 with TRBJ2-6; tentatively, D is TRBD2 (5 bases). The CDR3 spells CASSINRERVSGANVLTF. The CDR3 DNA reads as TGTGCCAGTAGTATAAACCGGGAACGAGTCTCTGGGGCCAACGTCCTGACTTTC.